This T cell receptor beta chain appears in the sequencing data of a study of OX40 agonist ivuxolimab in advanced cancers. In terms of the full investigation: Ivuxolimab was a fully human IgG2 agonistic monoclonal antibody targeting the costimulatory receptor OX40 (CD134). Intravenous ivuxolimab was administered to patients every 2 weeks at six dose levels: 0.01, 0.1, 0.3, 1.5, 3 and 10 mg/kg. Among the roughly 52 dose-escalation patients, 19 had hepatocellular carcinoma, 15 or so melanoma, 9 renal cell carcinoma and 9 head and neck cancer. In the dose-escalation cohort, around four fifths of patients were male, and the mean age was about 55 years, with a range of 23 to 79. Prior anti-PD-1, anti-PD-L1 or anti-CTLA-4 therapy was permitted, and less than 45% of dose-escalation patients had received checkpoint inhibitors. Partial responses occurred in three dose-escalation patients: two with cutaneous melanoma and one with hepatocellular carcinoma. The point of sequencing TCRbeta in the periphery was to test whether ivuxolimab changed TCR sequence diversity and drove clonal T-cell expansion. The monotherapy dose-escalation portion (N ≈ 55 patients) of the phase I ivuxolimab trial is reported in the paper. The full study reports these points: At doses of 0.1 to 3.0 mg/kg, clonal expansion of both CD4+ and CD8+ blood T cells was observed from baseline to week 6. On average, CD8+ T cells showed more expanded clones than CD4+ T cells after ivuxolimab. Low levels of normalized T-cell clonal expansion were also seen in some patients who did not respond. Partial responders in the 0.1-3.0 mg/kg groups had among the lowest normalized peripheral clonal expansion, especially among CD8+ T cells. The antigen specificity of the clonally expanded peripheral T cells was not determined.

Sequences PRHDT (CDR1) and FYEKMQ (CDR2) are obtained from the germline V gene (reference sequence). The CDR3 spans 14 residues, from the cysteine through the phenylalanine. Only the CDR3 region is kept as DNA, spanning 42 bases read in frame from base 1. Trimming accounts for 5 bases at V and 9 bases at J, while the number of junction bases matched to no gene is 5. Patients with a history of autoimmune disease or receiving systemic immunosuppression were excluded from the trial. Peripheral blood for TCR sequencing was collected from all dose cohorts at baseline, on cycle 4 day 1, and on cycle 7 day 1. The samples were taken from a phase I, first-in-human, multicenter, open-label dose-escalation trial of ivuxolimab. Adults with locally advanced or metastatic melanoma, renal cell carcinoma, hepatocellular carcinoma or head and neck squamous cell carcinoma were enrolled in the trial. Before TCR sequencing, CD4+ T cells and CD8+ T cells were sorted from peripheral blood as separate populations.

To sequence the TCRbeta CDR3 region, genomic DNA was isolated from the sorted cells. The immunoSEQ Assay was used for sequencing of TCRbeta CDR3 regions. Here the immuneACCESS table is served through TCRdb, limited to in-frame sequences with V and J called. Missing clones are a known gap in these copies; in checked studies unresolved V genes cover under half, and the rest lacks a known reason. The sample contains under 85,000 clones, around four fifths of them found a single time. The ten top clones hold about 5.4% of the sample. As for this clone: Its antigen target is currently unknown. Qualities for individual bases were not recorded, and no much larger clone is one base off.

The source material was CD4+ or CD8+ T cells sorted from blood, sampled in a trial of the OX40 agonist ivuxolimab. This receptor was obtained from an adult with an advanced solid tumor such as melanoma, head and neck, liver or kidney cancer. The chain couples TRBV13 to TRBJ2-1; a stretch of 12 junction bases matches TRBD2. The CDR3: CASSKLAGGGEQFF. The nucleotide sequence is TGTGCCAGCAGCAAACTAGCGGGAGGAGGTGAGCAGTTCTTC.